The text below deals with one T cell receptor beta chain. The data were taken from a study of shared clonotypes between healthy human individuals. The assay was immunoSEQ multiplex PCR, and TCRdb's table has in-frame clones only and misses some. The sample consists of about 2.4 million clones, just over 90% of them appearing once. Every contributor of samples was a Caucasian grown-up residing in Nashville, Tennessee. Naive CD4+ cells were CD45RA-selected; the remaining cells were memory. Sequences were obtained from naive CD4+ T cells sorted from blood. Subset given: CD45RA+ positively selected. The receptor was isolated from a man between 18 and 35 years old in good health.

The CDR3 loop is CAISQLAGGTTGELFF. CDR3 nucleotides: TGTGCCATCAGCCAACTAGCGGGGGGGACGACCGGGGAGCTGTTTTTT. The chain has TRBV10-3 and TRBJ2-2; 13 positions match TRBD2. Trimming took 6 bases from V and 5 from J; bases not matched to a gene: 6. Germline CDR1 reads ENHRY; CDR2 reads SYGVKD. CDR3 length: 16 amino acids.